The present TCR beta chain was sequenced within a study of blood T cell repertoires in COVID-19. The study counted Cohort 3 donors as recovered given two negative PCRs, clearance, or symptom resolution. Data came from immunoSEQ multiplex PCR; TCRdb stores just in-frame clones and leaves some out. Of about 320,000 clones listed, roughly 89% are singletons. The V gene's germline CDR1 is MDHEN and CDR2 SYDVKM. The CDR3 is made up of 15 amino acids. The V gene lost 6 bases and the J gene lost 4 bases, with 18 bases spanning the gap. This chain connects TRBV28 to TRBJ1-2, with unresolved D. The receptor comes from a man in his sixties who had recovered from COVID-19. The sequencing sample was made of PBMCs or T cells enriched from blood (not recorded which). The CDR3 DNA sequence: TGTGCCAGCAGCCCCCCTCGGGGAAGACCCTATGGCTACACCTTC. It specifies CASSPPRGRPYGYTF.